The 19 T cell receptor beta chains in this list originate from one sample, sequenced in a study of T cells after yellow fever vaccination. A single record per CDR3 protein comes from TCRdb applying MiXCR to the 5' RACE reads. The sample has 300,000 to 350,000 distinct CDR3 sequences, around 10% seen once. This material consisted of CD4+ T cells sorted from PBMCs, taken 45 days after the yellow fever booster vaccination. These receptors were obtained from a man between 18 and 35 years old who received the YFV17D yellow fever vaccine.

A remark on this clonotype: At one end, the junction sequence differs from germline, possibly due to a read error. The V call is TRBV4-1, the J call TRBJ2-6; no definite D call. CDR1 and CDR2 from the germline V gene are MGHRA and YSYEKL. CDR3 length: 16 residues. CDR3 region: CASSEDYYSGANVLTF. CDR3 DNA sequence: TGCGCCAGCAGCGAAGATTATTACAGTGGGGCCAACGTCCTGACTTTC.

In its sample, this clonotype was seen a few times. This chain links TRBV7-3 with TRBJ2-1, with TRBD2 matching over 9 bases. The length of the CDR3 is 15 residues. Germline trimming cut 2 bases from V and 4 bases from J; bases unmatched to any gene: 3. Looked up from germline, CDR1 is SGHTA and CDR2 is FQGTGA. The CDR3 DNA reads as TGTGCCAGCAGCTTACAGGCGGGGGGGTACAATGAGCAGTTCTTC. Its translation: CASSLQAGGYNEQFF.

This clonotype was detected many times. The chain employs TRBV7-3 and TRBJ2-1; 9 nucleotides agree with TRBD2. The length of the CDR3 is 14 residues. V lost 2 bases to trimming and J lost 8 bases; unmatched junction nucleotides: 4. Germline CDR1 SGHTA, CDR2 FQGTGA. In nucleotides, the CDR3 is TGTGCCAGCAGCTTAGGGCGGGGGGGCTATGAGCAGTTCTTC. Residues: CASSLGRGGYEQFF.

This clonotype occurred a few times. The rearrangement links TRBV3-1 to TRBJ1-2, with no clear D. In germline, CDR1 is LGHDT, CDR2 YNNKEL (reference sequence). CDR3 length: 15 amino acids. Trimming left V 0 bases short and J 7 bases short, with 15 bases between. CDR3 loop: CASSQDASGVGGYTF. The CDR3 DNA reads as TGTGCCAGCAGCCAAGATGCGAGTGGGGTAGGTGGCTACACCTTC.

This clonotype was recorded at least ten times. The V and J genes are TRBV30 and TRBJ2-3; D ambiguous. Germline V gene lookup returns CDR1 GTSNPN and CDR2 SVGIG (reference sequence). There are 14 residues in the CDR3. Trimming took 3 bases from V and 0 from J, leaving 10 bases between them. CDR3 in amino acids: CAWRSSYSTDTQYF. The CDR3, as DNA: TGTGCCTGGAGGTCCAGCTATAGCACAGATACGCAGTATTTT.

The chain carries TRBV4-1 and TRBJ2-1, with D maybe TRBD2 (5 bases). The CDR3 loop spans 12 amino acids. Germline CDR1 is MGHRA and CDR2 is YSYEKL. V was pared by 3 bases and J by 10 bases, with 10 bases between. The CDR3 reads CASSHRTQEQFF. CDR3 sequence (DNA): TGCGCCAGCAGCCATCGGACTCAGGAGCAGTTCTTC.

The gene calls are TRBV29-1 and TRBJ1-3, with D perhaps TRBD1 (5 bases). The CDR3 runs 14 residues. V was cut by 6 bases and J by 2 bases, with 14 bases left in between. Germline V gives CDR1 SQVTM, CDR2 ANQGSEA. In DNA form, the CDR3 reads TGCAGCGTGACGGGAGGGGATGCTGGAAACACCATATATTTT. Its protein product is CSVTGGDAGNTIYF.

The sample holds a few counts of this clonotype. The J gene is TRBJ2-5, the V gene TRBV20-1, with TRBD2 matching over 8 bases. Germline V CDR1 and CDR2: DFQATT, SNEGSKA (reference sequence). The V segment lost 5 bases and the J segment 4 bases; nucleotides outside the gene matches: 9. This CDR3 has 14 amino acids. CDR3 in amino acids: CSASPGGPRETQYF. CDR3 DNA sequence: TGCAGTGCTTCTCCGGGGGGGCCGAGAGAGACCCAGTACTTC.

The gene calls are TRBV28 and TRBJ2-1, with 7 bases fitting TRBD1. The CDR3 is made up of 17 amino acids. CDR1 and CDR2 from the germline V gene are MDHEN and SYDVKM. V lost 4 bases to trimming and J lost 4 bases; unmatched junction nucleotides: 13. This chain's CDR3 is CASSSAGGTLPYNEQFF. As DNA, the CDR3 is TGTGCCAGCAGTTCCGCAGGGGGAACCCTTCCTTACAATGAGCAGTTCTTC.

The CDR3 is CASSQRQFSYEQYF. The CDR3 nucleotides are TGTGCCAGCAGCCAACGGCAGTTCTCCTACGAGCAGTACTTC. The chain has TRBV3-1 and TRBJ2-7; no clear D. Looked up from germline, CDR1 is LGHDT and CDR2 is YNNKEL (reference sequence). V dropped 2 bases and J dropped 0 bases, with 8 bases sitting between them. CDR3 size: 14 residues.

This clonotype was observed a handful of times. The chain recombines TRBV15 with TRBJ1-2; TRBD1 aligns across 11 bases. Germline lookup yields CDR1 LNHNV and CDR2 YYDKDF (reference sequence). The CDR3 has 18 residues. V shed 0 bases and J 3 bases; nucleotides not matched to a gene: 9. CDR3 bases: TGTGCCACCAGCAGAGACCGGACAGGGGGCGTAAGGGACTATGGCTACACCTTC. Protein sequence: CATSRDRTGGVRDYGYTF.

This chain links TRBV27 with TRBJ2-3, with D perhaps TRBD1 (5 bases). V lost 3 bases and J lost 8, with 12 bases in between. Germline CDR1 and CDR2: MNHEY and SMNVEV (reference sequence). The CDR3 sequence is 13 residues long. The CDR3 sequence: CASSFMGRGTQYF. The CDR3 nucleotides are TGTGCCAGCAGTTTCATGGGGCGAGGTACGCAGTATTTT.

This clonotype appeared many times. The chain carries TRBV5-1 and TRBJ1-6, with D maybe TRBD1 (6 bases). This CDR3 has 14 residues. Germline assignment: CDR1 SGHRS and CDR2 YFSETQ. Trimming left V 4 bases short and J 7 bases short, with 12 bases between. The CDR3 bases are TGCGCCAGCAGCCACAGGGAAAGGAATTCACCCCTCCACTTT. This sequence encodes CASSHRERNSPLHF.

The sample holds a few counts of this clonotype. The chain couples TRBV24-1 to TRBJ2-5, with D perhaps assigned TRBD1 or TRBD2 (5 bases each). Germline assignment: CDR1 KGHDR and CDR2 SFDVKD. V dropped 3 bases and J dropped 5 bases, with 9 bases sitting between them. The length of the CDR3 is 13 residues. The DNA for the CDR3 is TGTGCCACCAGTGATGGGGACGGCGAGACCCAGTACTTC. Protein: CATSDGDGETQYF.

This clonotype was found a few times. The CDR3 reads CASSNLAGGLNTQYF. The CDR3 nucleotides read TGTGCCAGCAGCAACCTAGCGGGGGGCCTAAATACGCAGTATTTT. The V and J genes are TRBV6-6 and TRBJ2-3; 11 bases align to TRBD2. This CDR3 region has 15 residues. J was trimmed by 7 bases and V by 6 bases; bases with no gene match: 9. CDR1 and CDR2 (germline): MNHNY, SVGAGI (reference sequence).

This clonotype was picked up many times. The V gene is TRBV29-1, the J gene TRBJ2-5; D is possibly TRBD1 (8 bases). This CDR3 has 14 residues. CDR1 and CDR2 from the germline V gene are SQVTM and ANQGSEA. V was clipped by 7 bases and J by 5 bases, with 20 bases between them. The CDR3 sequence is CSATGGQGWETQYF. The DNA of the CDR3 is TGCAGCGCCACGGGAGGACAGGGATGGGAGACCCAGTACTTC. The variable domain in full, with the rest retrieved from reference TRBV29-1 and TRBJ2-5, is SAVISQKPSRDICQRGTSLTIQCQVDSQVTMMFWYRQQPGQSLTLIATANQGSEATYESGFVIDKFPISRPNLTFSTLTVSNMSPEDSSIYLCSATGGQGWETQYFGPGTRLLVL.

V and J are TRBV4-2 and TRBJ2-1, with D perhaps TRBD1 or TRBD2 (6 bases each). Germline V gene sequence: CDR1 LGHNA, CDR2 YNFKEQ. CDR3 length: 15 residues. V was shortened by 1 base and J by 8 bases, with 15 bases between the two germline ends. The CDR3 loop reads CASSQGPGAGDEQFF. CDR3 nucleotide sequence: TGTGCCAGCAGCCAAGGTCCGGGGGCTGGGGATGAGCAGTTCTTC.

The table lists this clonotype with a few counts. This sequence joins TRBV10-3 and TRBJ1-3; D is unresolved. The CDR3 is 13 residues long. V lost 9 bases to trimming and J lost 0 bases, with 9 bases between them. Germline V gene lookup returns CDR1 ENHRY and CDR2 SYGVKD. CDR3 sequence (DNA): TGTGCCATGGGCCCGGACTCTGGAAACACCATATATTTT. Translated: CAMGPDSGNTIYF.

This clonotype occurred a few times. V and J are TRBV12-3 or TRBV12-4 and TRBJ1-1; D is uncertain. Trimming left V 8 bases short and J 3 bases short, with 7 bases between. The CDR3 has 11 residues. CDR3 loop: CASGEYTEAFF. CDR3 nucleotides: TGTGCCAGCGGAGAATACACTGAAGCTTTCTTT.